This T cell receptor (beta chain) was identified in a study of regulatory T cells in long-lasting Graves disease. CDR3 regions were amplified by Arm-PCR using iRepertoire HTBI primers to build TCR beta libraries. TCRdb recomputed calls from the multiplex PCR reads with MiXCR, one row per CDR3 protein. The table records around 450,000 distinct CDR3 sequences, just under 15% of them present only once. Trimming pared 4 bases from V and 4 bases from J, leaving 14 bases between. Germline assignment: CDR1 MNHEY and CDR2 SVGEGT. There are 14 residues in the CDR3. As to time point: newly diagnosed GD, antithyroid drugs for less than 3 months. RNA isolated from PBMCs was used to make the TCR library. Study observations and caveats: Among samples with persistent disease, TRBV28, TRBJ1-2 and TRBJ2-5 were favored.

This clonotype was found many times. Antigen: not known. The same data also went into a second study, on T cells in Graves' hyperthyroidism and ophthalmopathy. That work contributes: The TCR CDR3 first-round RT-PCR relied on the HTBI primer set. In the blood, most expanded thyroid clonotypes above 0.001 appeared as well.

The rearrangement joins TRBV6-2 or TRBV6-3 to TRBJ2-7; a possible D gene is TRBD2 (6 bases). The sample was peripheral blood mononuclear cells (PBMCs), taken at new diagnosis, from a patient treated with antithyroid drugs. The clonotype comes from a woman in her thirties with Graves disease. The CDR3 coding sequence is TGTGCCAGCAGTTCACTAGCATTGGATTACGAGCAGTACTTC. Translating it yields CASSSLALDYEQYF.